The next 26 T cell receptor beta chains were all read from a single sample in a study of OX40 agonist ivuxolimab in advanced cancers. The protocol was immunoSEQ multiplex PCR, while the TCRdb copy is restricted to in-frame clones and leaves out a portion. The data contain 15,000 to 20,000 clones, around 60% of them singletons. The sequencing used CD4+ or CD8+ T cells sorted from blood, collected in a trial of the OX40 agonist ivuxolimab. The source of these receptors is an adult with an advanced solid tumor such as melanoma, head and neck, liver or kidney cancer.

The CDR3, as DNA: TGTGCCAGCAGCTTATCTTTTAGCTCCTACAATGAGCAGTTCTTC. Amino acid sequence: CASSLSFSSYNEQFF. V and J are TRBV7-8 and TRBJ2-1, with unresolved D. CDR1 is SGHVS, CDR2 FQNEAQ, per germline. The CDR3 is made up of 15 amino acids. V lost 2 bases and J lost 0, with 8 bases in between.

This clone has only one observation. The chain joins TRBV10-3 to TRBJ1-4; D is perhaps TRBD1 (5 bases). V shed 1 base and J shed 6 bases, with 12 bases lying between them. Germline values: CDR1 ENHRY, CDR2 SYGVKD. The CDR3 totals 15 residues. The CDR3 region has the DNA TGTGCCATCAGTGAGTTTGGGGGGAGAGATGAAAAACTGTTTTTT. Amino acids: CAISEFGGRDEKLFF.

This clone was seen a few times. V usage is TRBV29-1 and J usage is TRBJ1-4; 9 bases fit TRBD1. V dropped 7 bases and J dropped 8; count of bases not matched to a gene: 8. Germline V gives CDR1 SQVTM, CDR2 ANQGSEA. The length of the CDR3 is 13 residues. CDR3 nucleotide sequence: TGCAGCGCTTTGACAGGGGGTTCGGAAAAACTGTTTTTT. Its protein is CSALTGGSEKLFF.

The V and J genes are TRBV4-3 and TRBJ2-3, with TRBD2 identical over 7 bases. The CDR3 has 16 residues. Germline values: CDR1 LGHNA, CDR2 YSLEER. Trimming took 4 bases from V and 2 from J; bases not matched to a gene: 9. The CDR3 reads CASSPGLDRFTDTQYF. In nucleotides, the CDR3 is TGCGCCAGCAGCCCTGGACTAGATAGGTTCACAGATACGCAGTATTTT.

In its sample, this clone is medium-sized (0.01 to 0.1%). As DNA, the CDR3 is TGTGCCAGTTCTCTTCTGGGGCGGGCTGAAGCTTTCTTT. Translated: CASSLLGRAEAFF. The genes are TRBV19 and TRBJ1-1; the D gene is possibly TRBD1 (5 bases). CDR3 length: 13 amino acids. Trimming left V 8 bases short and J 6 bases short, with 16 bases between. Germline CDR1 LNHDA, CDR2 SQIVND (reference sequence).

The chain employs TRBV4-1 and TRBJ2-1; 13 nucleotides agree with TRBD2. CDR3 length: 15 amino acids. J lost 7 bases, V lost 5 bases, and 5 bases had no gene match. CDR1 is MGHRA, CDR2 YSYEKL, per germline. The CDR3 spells CASSVTSGGGNEQFF. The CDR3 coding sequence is TGCGCCAGCAGCGTAACTAGCGGGGGGGGTAATGAGCAGTTCTTC.

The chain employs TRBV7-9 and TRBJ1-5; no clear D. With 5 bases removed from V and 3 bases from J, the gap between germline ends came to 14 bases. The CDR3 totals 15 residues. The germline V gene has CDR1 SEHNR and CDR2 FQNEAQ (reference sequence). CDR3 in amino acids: CASSTANPLNQPQHF. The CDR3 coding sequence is TGTGCCAGCAGCACCGCCAACCCCCTCAATCAGCCCCAGCATTTT.

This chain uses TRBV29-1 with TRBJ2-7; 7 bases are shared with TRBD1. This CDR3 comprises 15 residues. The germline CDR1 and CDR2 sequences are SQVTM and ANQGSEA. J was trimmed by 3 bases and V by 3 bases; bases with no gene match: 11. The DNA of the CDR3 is TGCAGCGTTGAGCCGTCCGGGACAGAACACTACGAGCAGTACTTC. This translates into CSVEPSGTEHYEQYF.

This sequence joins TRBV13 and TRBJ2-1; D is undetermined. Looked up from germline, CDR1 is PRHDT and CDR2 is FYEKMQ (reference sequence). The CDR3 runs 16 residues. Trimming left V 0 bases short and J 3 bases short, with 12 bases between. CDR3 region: CASSLGESGLYNEQFF. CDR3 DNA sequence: TGTGCCAGCAGCTTAGGAGAGAGTGGCCTCTACAATGAGCAGTTCTTC.

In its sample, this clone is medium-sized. The CDR3 reads CASSQERSYGYTF. DNA for the CDR3: TGTGCCAGCAGCCAAGAACGGTCCTATGGCTACACCTTC. This chain joins TRBV4-2 and TRBJ1-2, with D hard to call. Trimming removed 0 bases at V and 4 bases at J, with 6 bases between. CDR3 size: 13 residues. Germline V CDR1 and CDR2: LGHNA, YNFKEQ.

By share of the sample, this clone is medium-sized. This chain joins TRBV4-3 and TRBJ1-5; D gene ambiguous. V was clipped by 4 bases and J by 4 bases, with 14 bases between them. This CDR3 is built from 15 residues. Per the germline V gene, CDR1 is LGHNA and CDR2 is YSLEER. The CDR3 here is CASSRSIVGNQPQHF. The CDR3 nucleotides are TGCGCCAGCAGCCGTTCGATTGTGGGGAATCAGCCCCAGCATTTT.

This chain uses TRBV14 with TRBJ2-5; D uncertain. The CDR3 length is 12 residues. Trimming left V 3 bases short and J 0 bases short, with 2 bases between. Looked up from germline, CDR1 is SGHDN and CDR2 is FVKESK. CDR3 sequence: CASSQYQETQYF. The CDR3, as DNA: TGTGCCAGCAGCCAGTACCAAGAGACCCAGTACTTC.

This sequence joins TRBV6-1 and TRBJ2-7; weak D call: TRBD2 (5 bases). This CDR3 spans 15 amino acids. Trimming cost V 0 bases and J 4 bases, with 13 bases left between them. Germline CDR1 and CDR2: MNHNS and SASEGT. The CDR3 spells CASSEAINGVYEQYF. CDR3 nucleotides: TGTGCCAGCAGTGAAGCGATCAACGGGGTTTACGAGCAGTACTTC.

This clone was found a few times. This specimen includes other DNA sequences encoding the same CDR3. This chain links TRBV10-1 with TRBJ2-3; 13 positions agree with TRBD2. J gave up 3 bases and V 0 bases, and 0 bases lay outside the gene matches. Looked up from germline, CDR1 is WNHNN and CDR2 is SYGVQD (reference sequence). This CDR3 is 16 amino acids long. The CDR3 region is CASSESLAGGTDTQYF. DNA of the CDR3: TGCGCCAGCAGTGAGTCACTAGCGGGGGGGACAGATACGCAGTATTTT.

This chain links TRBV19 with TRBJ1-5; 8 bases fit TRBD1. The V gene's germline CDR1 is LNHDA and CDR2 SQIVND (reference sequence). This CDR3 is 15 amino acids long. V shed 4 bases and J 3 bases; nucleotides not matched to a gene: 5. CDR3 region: CASSTRTGHNQPQHF. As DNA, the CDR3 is TGTGCCAGTAGTACCCGGACAGGGCACAATCAGCCCCAGCATTTT.

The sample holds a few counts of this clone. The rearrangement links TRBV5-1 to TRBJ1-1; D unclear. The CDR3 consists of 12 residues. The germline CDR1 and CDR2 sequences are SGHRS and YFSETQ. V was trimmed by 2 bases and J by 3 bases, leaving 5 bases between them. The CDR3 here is CASSLGYTEAFF. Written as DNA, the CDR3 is TGCGCCAGCAGCTTAGGCTACACTGAAGCTTTCTTT.

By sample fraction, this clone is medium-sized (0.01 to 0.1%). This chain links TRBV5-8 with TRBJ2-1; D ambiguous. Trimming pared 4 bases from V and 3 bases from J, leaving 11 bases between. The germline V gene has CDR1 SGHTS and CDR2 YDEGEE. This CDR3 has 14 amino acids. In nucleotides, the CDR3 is TGTGCCAGCAGCAGCTTAATCATCTACAATGAGCAGTTCTTC. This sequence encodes CASSSLIIYNEQFF.

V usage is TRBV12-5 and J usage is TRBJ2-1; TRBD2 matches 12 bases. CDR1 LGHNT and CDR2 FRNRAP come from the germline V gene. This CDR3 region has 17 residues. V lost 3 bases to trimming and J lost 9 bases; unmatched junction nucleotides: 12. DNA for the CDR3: TGTGCTAGTGGTTTCCAAGTGGCTAGCGGGGGGGAGGGTGAGCAGTTCTTC. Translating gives CASGFQVASGGEGEQFF.

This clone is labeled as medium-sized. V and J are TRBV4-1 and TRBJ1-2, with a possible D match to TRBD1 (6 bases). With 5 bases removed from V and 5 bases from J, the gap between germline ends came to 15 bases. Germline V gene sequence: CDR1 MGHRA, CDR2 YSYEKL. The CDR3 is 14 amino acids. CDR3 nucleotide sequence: TGCGCCAGCAGCTACTCTGAGGGGGGGTATGGCTACACCTTC. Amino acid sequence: CASSYSEGGYGYTF.

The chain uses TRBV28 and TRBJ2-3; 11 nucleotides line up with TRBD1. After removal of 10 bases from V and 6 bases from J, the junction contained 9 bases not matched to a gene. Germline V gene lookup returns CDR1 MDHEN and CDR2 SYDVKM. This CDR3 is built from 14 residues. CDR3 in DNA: TGTGCCACTAGGACAGGGGGCATTCGGGATACGCAGTATTTT. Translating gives CATRTGGIRDTQYF.

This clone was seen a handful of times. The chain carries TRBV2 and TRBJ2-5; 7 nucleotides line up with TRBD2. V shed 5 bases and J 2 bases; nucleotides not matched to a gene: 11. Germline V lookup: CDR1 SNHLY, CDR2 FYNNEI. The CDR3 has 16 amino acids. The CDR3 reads CASSRTRHSIQETQYF. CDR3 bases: TGTGCCAGCAGTAGGACTAGGCACAGTATACAAGAGACCCAGTACTTC.

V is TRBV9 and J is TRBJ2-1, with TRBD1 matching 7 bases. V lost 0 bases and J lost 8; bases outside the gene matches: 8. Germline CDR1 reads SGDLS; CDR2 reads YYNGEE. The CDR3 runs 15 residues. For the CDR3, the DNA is TGTGCCAGCAGCGTAGACGGACAGGTGTGGTATGAGCAGTTCTTC. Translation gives CASSVDGQVWYEQFF.

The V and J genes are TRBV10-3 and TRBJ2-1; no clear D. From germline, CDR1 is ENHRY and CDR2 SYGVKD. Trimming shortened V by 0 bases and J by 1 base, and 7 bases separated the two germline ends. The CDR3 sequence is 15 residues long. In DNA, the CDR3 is TGTGCCATCAGTGAGTCGGTAGCTTCCTACAATGAGCAGTTCTTC. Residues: CAISESVASYNEQFF.

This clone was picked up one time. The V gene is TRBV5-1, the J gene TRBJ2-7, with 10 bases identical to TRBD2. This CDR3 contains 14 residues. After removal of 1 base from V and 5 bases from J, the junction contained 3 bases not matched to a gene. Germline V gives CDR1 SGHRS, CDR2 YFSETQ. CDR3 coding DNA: TGCGCCAGCAGCTTGCCAGCGGGGGGGAACGAGCAGTACTTC. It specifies CASSLPAGGNEQYF.

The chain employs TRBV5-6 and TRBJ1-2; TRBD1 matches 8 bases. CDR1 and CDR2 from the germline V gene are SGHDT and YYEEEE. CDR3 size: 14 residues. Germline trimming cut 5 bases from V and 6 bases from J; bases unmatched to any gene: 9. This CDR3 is CASSLRTGTDGYTF. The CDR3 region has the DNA TGTGCCAGCAGTTTAAGGACAGGGACGGATGGCTACACCTTC.

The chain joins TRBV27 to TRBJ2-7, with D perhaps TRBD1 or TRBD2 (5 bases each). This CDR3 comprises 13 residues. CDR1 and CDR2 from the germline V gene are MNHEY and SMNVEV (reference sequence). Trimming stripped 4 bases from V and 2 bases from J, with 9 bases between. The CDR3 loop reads CASSWGRAYEQYF. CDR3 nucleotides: TGTGCCAGCAGTTGGGGACGGGCCTACGAGCAGTACTTC.